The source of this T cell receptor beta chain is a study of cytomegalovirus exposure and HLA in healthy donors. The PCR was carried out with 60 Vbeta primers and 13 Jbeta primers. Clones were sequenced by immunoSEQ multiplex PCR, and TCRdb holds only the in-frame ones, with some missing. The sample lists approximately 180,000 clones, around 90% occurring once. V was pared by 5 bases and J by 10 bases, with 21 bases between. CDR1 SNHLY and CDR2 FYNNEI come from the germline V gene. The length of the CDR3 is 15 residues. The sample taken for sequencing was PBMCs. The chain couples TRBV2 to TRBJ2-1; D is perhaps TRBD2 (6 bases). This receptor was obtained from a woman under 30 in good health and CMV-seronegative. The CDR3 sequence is CASSSRDSGRTEQFF. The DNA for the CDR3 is TGTGCCAGCAGTTCCCGGGACTCAGGACGTACGGAGCAGTTCTTC.